This is a list of T cell receptor beta chains from one sample in a study of OX40 agonist ivuxolimab in advanced cancers. Profiled with immunoSEQ multiplex PCR; TCRdb holds only in-frame clones, not every one. Counted here are 55,000 to 65,000 clones, approximately 86% occurring once; the ten biggest clones make up approximately 0.57%. Sequencing used CD4+ or CD8+ T cells sorted from blood, obtained in a trial of the OX40 agonist ivuxolimab. The receptors were sampled from an adult with an advanced solid tumor such as melanoma, head and neck, liver or kidney cancer. The CDR3 runs from the conserved cysteine through the conserved F or W. A D gene is named only where the DNA matches it firmly. Size is omitted from some rows. Given values are once, few, many or a class for expanded clones.

J,D,V,size,CDR3,DNA
TRBJ2-2,TRBD1,TRBV7-9,-,CASSLGQGDGGELFF,TGTGCCAGCAGCTTAGGCCAGGGGGACGGCGGGGAGCTGTTTTTT
TRBJ2-7,-,TRBV9,-,CASSVGRTAYEQYF,TGTGCCAGCAGCGTAGGGAGGACGGCCTACGAGCAGTACTTC
TRBJ1-5,-,TRBV30,-,CAWSPGGNQPQHF,TGTGCCTGGAGTCCGGGAGGAAATCAGCCCCAGCATTTT
TRBJ2-5,-,TRBV10-3,once,CAISDRGVMLETQYF,TGTGCCATCAGTGATCGGGGAGTAATGTTAGAGACCCAGTACTTC
TRBJ2-5,-,TRBV11-3,-,CASSLPGSQETQYF,TGTGCCAGCAGCTTGCCAGGATCCCAAGAGACCCAGTACTTC
TRBJ2-3,TRBD2,TRBV11-2,-,CASSLGLAGGADTQYF,TGTGCCAGCAGCTTAGGACTAGCGGGGGGAGCAGATACGCAGTATTTT
TRBJ2-7,TRBD2,TRBV7-2,-,CASSLYSGSDDEQYF,TGTGCCAGCAGCTTGTATAGCGGGAGCGACGACGAGCAGTACTTC
TRBJ2-7,TRBD1,TRBV5-8,few,CASSPGTGGQYEQYF,TGTGCCAGCAGCCCAGGGACAGGGGGACAATACGAGCAGTACTTC
TRBJ2-1,TRBD2,TRBV18,-,CASSPSGRALNNEQFF,TGTGCCAGCTCCCCTAGCGGGAGGGCCCTCAACAATGAGCAGTTCTTC
TRBJ2-2,-,TRBV7-9,-,CASSQGRRGELFF,TGTGCCAGCAGTCAAGGACGTCGCGGGGAGCTGTTTTTT
TRBJ1-5,-,TRBV6-1,-,CASSDFEGGNQPQHF,TGTGCCAGCAGTGACTTTGAGGGCGGCAATCAGCCCCAGCATTTT
TRBJ2-3,-,TRBV19,-,CASSMRASSTDTQYF,TGTGCCAGTAGTATGAGAGCGTCTAGCACAGATACGCAGTATTTT
TRBJ2-7,-,TRBV11-1,once,CASSSQGSNEQYF,TGTGCCAGCAGCTCTCAGGGTAGCAACGAGCAGTACTTC
TRBJ1-3,-,TRBV7-9,-,CASSPLAGEGSGNTIYF,TGTGCCAGCAGCCCCCTGGCGGGTGAAGGCTCTGGAAACACCATATATTTT
TRBJ2-5,TRBD1,TRBV28,-,CASSPLRDRGMETQYF,TGTGCCAGCAGTCCCCTCCGGGACAGGGGGATGGAGACCCAGTACTTC
TRBJ1-1,-,TRBV27,few,CASDYRRTVMNTEAFF,TGTGCCAGCGACTACCGAAGGACAGTCATGAACACTGAAGCTTTCTTT
TRBJ1-4,TRBD1,TRBV11-2,-,CASSPPPQGADEKLFF,TGTGCCAGCAGCCCACCCCCCCAGGGGGCGGATGAAAAACTGTTTTTT
TRBJ2-2,-,TRBV6-5,-,CASSMAGNTGELFF,TGTGCCAGCAGTATGGCCGGCAACACCGGGGAGCTGTTTTTT
TRBJ2-1,-,TRBV19,few,CASSQSLHNEQFF,TGTGCCAGTAGTCAGAGCCTCCACAATGAGCAGTTCTTC
TRBJ1-2,-,TRBV7-2,-,CASTIPGIYGYTF,TGTGCCAGCACCATTCCCGGAATCTATGGCTACACCTTC
TRBJ1-1,-,TRBV4-1,once,CASSQDPVGAGGAEAFF,TGCGCCAGCAGCCAAGATCCCGTGGGAGCTGGTGGGGCTGAAGCTTTCTTT
TRBJ2-1,TRBD2,TRBV7-2,-,CASSLLAGGNEQFF,TGTGCCAGCAGCTTGCTAGCGGGAGGCAATGAGCAGTTCTTC
TRBJ2-1,TRBD2,TRBV6-5,-,CASGAGEGNNEQFF,TGTGCCAGCGGGGCGGGAGAAGGAAACAATGAGCAGTTCTTC
TRBJ2-4,TRBD2,TRBV4-1,-,CASSLGLARLTLAKNIQYF,TGCGCCAGCAGCCTGGGACTAGCGAGACTAACCTTAGCCAAAAACATTCAGTACTTC
TRBJ2-3,-,TRBV7-9,-,CASSLVADTQYF,TGTGCCAGCAGCTTAGTGGCAGATACGCAGTATTTT
TRBJ2-3,-,TRBV6-4,-,CASSVDYSEADTQYF,TGTGCCAGCAGTGTTGACTACTCCGAGGCAGATACGCAGTATTTT
TRBJ1-2,-,TRBV7-2,-,CASSSGQTNYGYTF,TGTGCCAGCAGCTCGGGCCAGACTAACTATGGCTACACCTTC
TRBJ1-1,-,TRBV29-1,-,CSVDLRGVGEAFF,TGCAGCGTGGATTTGAGGGGGGTTGGTGAAGCTTTCTTT
TRBJ2-7,-,TRBV11-1,-,CASSHLAEQYF,TGTGCCAGCAGCCACCTGGCGGAGCAGTACTTC
TRBJ2-5,-,TRBV19,-,CASSLGSEETQYF,TGTGCCAGTAGCCTGGGGAGTGAAGAGACCCAGTACTTC
TRBJ2-2,TRBD2,TRBV7-9,-,CASSSGLAGEESNGELFF,TGTGCCAGCAGCTCGGGACTAGCGGGAGAAGAGTCGAACGGGGAGCTGTTTTTT
TRBJ2-3,-,TRBV7-9,-,CASSLPLFIANTDTQYF,TGTGCCAGCAGCTTACCCCTCTTTATCGCTAACACAGATACGCAGTATTTT
TRBJ1-2,-,TRBV30,-,CAWRPNINYGYTF,TGTGCCTGGAGACCAAACATAAACTATGGCTACACCTTC
TRBJ1-2,-,TRBV9,few,CASSVGTGGDGYTF,TGTGCCAGCAGCGTAGGGACGGGAGGGGATGGCTACACCTTC
TRBJ2-5,TRBD2,TRBV5-1,-,CASSLAPTSGRIQETQYF,TGCGCCAGCAGCTTGGCCCCGACTAGCGGACGGATTCAAGAGACCCAGTACTTC
TRBJ2-3,-,TRBV5-1,-,CASSFESGSTDTQYF,TGCGCCAGCAGCTTTGAGAGCGGGAGCACAGATACGCAGTATTTT
TRBJ2-7,-,TRBV11-3,once,CASSLGRNEQYF,TGTGCCAGCAGCTTAGGCAGAAACGAGCAGTACTTC
TRBJ1-5,-,TRBV10-3,few,CAISESPWRNSNQPQHF,TGTGCCATCAGTGAGTCGCCCTGGCGCAATAGCAATCAGCCCCAGCATTTT
TRBJ2-1,-,TRBV5-6,-,CASSPGPQDSYNEQFF,TGTGCCAGCAGCCCCGGCCCCCAAGACAGTTACAATGAGCAGTTCTTC
TRBJ2-7,-,TRBV5-1,-,CASSLGPASYEQYF,TGCGCCAGCAGCTTGGGGCCGGCCTCCTACGAGCAGTACTTC
TRBJ2-1,TRBD2,TRBV13,once,CASSRTRPNEQFF,TGTGCCAGCAGCCGGACTAGACCCAATGAGCAGTTCTTC
TRBJ2-3,-,TRBV5-8,-,CASSFPGRVWGTDTQYF,TGTGCCAGCAGCTTTCCTGGCAGGGTGTGGGGCACAGATACGCAGTATTTT
TRBJ2-6,-,TRBV5-1,-,CASSKGTDSGANVLTF,TGCGCCAGCAGCAAAGGGACGGACTCTGGGGCCAACGTCCTGACTTTC
TRBJ2-1,TRBD2,TRBV18,-,CASSPGTSGYNEQFF,TGTGCCAGCTCACCCGGGACTAGCGGGTACAATGAGCAGTTCTTC
TRBJ2-2,TRBD1,TRBV19,-,CASRSSPRQGSGELFF,TGTGCCAGCCGAAGTTCCCCACGACAGGGTTCCGGGGAGCTGTTTTTT
TRBJ2-5,TRBD1,TRBV2,-,CASRRTGAETQYF,TGTGCCAGCAGACGGACAGGGGCAGAGACCCAGTACTTC
TRBJ2-3,-,TRBV11-2,-,CASSLVADTQYF,TGTGCCAGCAGCTTAGTAGCAGATACGCAGTATTTT
TRBJ2-7,-,TRBV5-4,-,CASSLETSAFEQYF,TGTGCCAGCAGCTTGGAGACTTCGGCATTCGAGCAGTACTTC
TRBJ2-7,TRBD2,TRBV10-1,-,CASSDQAGGRDEQYF,TGCGCCAGCAGTGACCAAGCGGGAGGGAGAGACGAGCAGTACTTC
TRBJ1-2,-,TRBV5-1,-,CASSNMGADGYTF,TGCGCCAGCAGTAACATGGGAGCTGATGGCTACACCTTC
TRBJ2-3,-,TRBV5-4,-,CASKGEVATSTDTQYF,TGTGCCAGCAAGGGGGAGGTAGCGACTAGCACAGATACGCAGTATTTT
TRBJ2-7,-,TRBV18,-,CASSPRREGAYEQYF,TGTGCCAGCTCACCACGCAGGGAGGGGGCATACGAGCAGTACTTC
TRBJ2-3,-,TRBV4-3,-,CASSQGTADTQYF,TGCGCCAGCAGCCAAGGGACAGCAGATACGCAGTATTTT
TRBJ1-4,-,TRBV29-1,few,CSASGTFGEKLFF,TGCAGCGCATCCGGGACCTTCGGTGAAAAACTGTTTTTT
TRBJ1-5,-,TRBV19,-,CASSGFRDGGNQPQHF,TGTGCCAGTAGTGGGTTTCGTGACGGAGGCAATCAGCCCCAGCATTTT
TRBJ2-7,TRBD1,TRBV2,-,CASSEEDRDEQYF,TGTGCCAGCAGTGAAGAGGACAGGGACGAGCAGTACTTC
TRBJ1-2,-,TRBV7-2,-,CASSLYSVRETGYTF,TGTGCCAGCAGCTTGTACTCCGTCAGGGAGACCGGCTACACCTTC
TRBJ1-6,TRBD1,TRBV10-3,-,CAIGTGDDSPLHF,TGTGCCATCGGGACAGGGGACGATTCACCCCTCCACTTT
TRBJ1-1,-,TRBV18,-,CASSPLGMNTEAFF,TGTGCCAGCTCACCACTGGGCATGAACACTGAAGCTTTCTTT
TRBJ2-1,TRBD2,TRBV2,-,CASSAGLANEQFF,TGTGCCAGCAGTGCGGGACTAGCTAATGAGCAGTTCTTC